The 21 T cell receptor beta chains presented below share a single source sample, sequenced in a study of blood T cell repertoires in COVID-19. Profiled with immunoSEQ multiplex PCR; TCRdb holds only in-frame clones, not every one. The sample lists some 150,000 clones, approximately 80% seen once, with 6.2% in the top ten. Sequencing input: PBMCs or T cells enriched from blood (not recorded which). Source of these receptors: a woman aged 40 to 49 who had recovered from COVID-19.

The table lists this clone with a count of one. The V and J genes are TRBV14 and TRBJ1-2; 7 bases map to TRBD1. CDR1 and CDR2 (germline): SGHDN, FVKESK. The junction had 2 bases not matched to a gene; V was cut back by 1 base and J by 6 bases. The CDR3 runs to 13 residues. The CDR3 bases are TGTGCCAGCAGCCAAGCTAGGGGGCATGGCTACACCTTC. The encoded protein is CASSQARGHGYTF.

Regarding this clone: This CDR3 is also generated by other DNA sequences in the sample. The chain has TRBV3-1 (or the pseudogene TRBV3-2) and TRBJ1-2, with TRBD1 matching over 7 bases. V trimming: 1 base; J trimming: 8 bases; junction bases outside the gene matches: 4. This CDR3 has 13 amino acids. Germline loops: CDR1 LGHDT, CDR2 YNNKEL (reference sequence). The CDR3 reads CASSQGRGRGYTF. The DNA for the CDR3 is TGTGCCAGCAGCCAAGGCAGGGGGAGAGGCTACACCTTC.

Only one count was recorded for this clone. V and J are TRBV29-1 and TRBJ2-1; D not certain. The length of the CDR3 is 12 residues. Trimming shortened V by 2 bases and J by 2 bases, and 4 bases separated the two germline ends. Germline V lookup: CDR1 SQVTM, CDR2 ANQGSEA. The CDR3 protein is CSVESAYNEQFF. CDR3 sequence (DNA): TGCAGCGTTGAAAGCGCCTACAATGAGCAGTTCTTC.

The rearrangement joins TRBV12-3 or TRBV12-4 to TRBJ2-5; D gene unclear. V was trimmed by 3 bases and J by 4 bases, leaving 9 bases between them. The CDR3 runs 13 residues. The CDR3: CASSLTLRETQYF. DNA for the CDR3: TGTGCCAGCAGTTTGACACTTCGAGAGACCCAGTACTTC.

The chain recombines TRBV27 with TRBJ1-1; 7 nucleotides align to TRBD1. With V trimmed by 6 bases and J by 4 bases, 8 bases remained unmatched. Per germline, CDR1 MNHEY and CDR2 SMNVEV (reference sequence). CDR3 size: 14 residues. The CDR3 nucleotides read TGTGCCAGCAGCTCCCTAGGGGGCTTCACTGAAGCTTTCTTT. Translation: CASSSLGGFTEAFF.

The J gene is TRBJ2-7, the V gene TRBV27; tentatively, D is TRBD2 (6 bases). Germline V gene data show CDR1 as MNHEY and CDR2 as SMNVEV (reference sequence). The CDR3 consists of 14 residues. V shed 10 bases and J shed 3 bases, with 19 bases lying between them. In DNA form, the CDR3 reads TGTGCCACCTCCTCCGGCGGGACCGACTACGAGCAGTACTTC. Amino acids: CATSSGGTDYEQYF.

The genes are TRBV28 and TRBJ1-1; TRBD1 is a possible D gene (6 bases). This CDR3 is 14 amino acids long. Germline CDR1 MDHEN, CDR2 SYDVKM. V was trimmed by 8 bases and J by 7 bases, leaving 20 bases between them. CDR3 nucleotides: TGTGCCAGCGCCTACGGGGGGGCGCAGGGTGAAGCTTTCTTT. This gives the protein CASAYGGAQGEAFF.

The DNA for the CDR3 is TGCGCCAGCAGCTGGACGGGACAGGGTAGCCATGAGCAGTTCTTC. Amino acids: CASSWTGQGSHEQFF. The chain carries TRBV5-1 and TRBJ2-1; 9 nucleotides agree with TRBD1. Germline V lookup: CDR1 SGHRS, CDR2 YFSETQ. This CDR3 is 15 amino acids long. Trimming removed 3 bases from V and 8 bases from J; junction bases left unmatched: 9.

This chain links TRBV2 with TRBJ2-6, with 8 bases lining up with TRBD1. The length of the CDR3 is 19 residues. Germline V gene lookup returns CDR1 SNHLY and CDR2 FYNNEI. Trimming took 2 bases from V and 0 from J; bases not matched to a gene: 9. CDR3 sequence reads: CASSERGRGLSSGANVLTF. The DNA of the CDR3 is TGTGCCAGCAGTGAAAGGGGCAGGGGGCTCTCCTCTGGGGCCAACGTCCTGACTTTC.

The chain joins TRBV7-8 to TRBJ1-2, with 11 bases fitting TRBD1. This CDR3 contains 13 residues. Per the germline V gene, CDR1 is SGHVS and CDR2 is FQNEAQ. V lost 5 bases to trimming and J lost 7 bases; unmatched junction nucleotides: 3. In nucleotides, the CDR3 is TGTGCCAGCAGCGATGGACAGGGGGCTGGCTACACCTTC. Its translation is CASSDGQGAGYTF.

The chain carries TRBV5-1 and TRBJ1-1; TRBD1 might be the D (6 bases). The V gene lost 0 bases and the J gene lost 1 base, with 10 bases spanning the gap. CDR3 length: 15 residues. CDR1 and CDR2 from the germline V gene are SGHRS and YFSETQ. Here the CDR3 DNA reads TGCGCCAGCAGCTTGGCCGGGACAAAGAACACTGAAGCTTTCTTT. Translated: CASSLAGTKNTEAFF. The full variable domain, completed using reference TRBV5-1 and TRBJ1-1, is KAGVTQTPRYLIKTRGQQVTLSCSPISGHRSVSWYQQTPGQGLQFLFEYFSETQRNKGNFPGRFSGRQFSNSRSEMNVSTLELGDSALYLCASSLAGTKNTEAFFGQGTRLTVV.

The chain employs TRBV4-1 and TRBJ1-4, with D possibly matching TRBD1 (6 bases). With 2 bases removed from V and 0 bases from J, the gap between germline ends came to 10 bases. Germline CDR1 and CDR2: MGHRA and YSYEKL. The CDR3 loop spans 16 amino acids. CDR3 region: CASSQPRGPTNEKLFF. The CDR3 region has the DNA TGCGCCAGCAGCCAACCCAGGGGCCCAACTAATGAAAAACTGTTTTTT.

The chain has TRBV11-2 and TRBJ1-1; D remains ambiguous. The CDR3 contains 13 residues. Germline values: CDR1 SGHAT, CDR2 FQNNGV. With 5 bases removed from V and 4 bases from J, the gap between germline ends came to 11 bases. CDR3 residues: CASSLPGSTEAFF. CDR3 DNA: TGTGCCAGCAGCCTTCCCGGGAGCACTGAAGCTTTCTTT.

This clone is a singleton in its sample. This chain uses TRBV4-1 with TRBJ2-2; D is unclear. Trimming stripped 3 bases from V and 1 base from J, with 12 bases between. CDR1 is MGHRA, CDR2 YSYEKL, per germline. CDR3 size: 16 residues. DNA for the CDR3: TGCGCCAGCAGCCACGTCACTTCTCTGAACACCGGGGAGCTGTTTTTT. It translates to CASSHVTSLNTGELFF.

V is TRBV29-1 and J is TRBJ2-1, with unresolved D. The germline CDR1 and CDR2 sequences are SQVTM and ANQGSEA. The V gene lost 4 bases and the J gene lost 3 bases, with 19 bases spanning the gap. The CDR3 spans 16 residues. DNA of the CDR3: TGCAGCGTTGCGCCCGAACTGCCCATCCTCTACAATGAGCAGTTCTTC. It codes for CSVAPELPILYNEQFF.

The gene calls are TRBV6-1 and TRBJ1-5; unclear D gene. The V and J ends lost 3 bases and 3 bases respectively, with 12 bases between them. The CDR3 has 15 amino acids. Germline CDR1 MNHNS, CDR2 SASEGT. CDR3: CASSDFAWANQPQHF. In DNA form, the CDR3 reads TGTGCCAGCAGTGATTTTGCCTGGGCCAATCAGCCCCAGCATTTT.

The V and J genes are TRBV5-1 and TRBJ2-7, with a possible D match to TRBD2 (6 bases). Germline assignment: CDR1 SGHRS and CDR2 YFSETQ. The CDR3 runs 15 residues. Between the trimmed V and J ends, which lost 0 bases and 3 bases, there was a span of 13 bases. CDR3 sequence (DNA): TGCGCCAGCAGCTTGGACGGGAGTTGGGACTACGAGCAGTACTTC. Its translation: CASSLDGSWDYEQYF.

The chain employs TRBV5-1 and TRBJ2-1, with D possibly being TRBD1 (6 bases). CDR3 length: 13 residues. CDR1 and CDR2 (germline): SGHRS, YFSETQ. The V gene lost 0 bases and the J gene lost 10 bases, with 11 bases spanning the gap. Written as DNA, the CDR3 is TGCGCCAGCAGCTTGGTTGTTGGGACAGAGCAGTTCTTC. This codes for CASSLVVGTEQFF.

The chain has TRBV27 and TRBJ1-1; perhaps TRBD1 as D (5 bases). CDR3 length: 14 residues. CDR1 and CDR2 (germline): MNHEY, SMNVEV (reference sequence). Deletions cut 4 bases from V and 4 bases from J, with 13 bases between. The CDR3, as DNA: TGTGCCAGCAGTTGGGTAGGGGTGTCCACTGAAGCTTTCTTT. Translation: CASSWVGVSTEAFF.

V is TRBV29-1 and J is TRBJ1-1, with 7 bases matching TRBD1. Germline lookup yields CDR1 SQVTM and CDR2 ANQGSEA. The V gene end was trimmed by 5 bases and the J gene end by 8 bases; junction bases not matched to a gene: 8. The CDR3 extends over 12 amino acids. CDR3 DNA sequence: TGCAGCGTTACCAGACAGGGAGTCGAAGCTTTCTTT. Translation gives CSVTRQGVEAFF. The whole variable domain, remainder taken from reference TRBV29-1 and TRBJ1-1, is SAVISQKPSRDICQRGTSLTIQCQVDSQVTMMFWYRQQPGQSLTLIATANQGSEATYESGFVIDKFPISRPNLTFSTLTVSNMSPEDSSIYLCSVTRQGVEAFFGQGTRLTVV.

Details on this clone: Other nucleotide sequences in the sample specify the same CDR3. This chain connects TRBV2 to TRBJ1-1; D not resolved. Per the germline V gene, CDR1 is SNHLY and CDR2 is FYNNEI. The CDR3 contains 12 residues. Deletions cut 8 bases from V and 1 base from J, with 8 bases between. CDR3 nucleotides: TGTGCCAGCCTACTGCGGAACACTGAAGCTTTCTTT. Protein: CASLLRNTEAFF.